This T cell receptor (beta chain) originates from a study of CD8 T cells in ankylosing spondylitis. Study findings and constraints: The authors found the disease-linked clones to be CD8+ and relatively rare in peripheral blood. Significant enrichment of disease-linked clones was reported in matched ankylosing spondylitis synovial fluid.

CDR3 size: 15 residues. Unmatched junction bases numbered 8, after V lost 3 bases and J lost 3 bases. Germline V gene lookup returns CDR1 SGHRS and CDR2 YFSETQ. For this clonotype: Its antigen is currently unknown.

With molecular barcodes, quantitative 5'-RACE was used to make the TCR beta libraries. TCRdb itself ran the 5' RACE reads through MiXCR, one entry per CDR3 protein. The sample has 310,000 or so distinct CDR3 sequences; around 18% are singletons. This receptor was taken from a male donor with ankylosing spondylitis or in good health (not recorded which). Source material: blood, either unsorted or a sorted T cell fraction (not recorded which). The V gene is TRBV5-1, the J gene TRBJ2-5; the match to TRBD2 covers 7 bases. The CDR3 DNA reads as TGCGCCAGCAGCTACACCCGGCTAGCGGAAGAGACCCAGTACTTC. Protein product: CASSYTRLAEETQYF.